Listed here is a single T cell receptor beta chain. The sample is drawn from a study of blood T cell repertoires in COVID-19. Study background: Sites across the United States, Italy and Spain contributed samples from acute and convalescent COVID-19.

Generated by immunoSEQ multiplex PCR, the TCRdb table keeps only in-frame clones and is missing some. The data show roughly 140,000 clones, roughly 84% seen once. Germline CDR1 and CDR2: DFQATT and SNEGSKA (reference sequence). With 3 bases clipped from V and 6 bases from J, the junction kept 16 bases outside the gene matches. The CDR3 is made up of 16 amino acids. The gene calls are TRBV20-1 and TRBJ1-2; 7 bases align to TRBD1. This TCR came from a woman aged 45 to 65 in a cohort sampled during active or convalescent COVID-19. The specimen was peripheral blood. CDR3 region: CSASNPKEAGGNGYTF. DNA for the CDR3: TGCAGTGCTAGTAATCCCAAGGAGGCAGGGGGTAATGGCTACACCTTC.